The 17 T cell receptor beta chains listed next were all sequenced from one sample in a study of OX40 agonist ivuxolimab in advanced cancers. Profiling relied on immunoSEQ multiplex PCR, and the TCRdb table lists in-frame clones only, not all of them. The sample includes roughly 50,000 clones, approximately 87% of them seen just once. Sequencing used CD4+ or CD8+ T cells sorted from blood, obtained in a trial of the OX40 agonist ivuxolimab. These receptors were taken from an adult with an advanced solid tumor such as melanoma, head and neck, liver or kidney cancer.

This clone has a handful of counts. V and J are TRBV2 and TRBJ2-7, with D hard to call. The CDR3 consists of 11 residues. Germline CDR1 reads SNHLY; CDR2 reads FYNNEI. Trimming removed 3 bases from V and 6 bases from J, with 6 bases in between. CDR3 coding DNA: TGTGCCAGCAGTGAGAATGGCGAGCAGTACTTC. Its translation: CASSENGEQYF.

This chain connects TRBV30 to TRBJ2-7, with 8 bases matching TRBD1. The CDR3 length is 12 residues. The germline gives CDR1 GTSNPN, CDR2 SVGIG (reference sequence). CDR3 residues: CAFDRGAYEQYF. CDR3 DNA sequence: TGTGCATTCGACAGGGGAGCCTACGAGCAGTACTTC.

The rearrangement joins TRBV5-1 to TRBJ2-6, with 11 nucleotides matching TRBD1. This CDR3 spans 16 amino acids. With V trimmed by 6 bases and J by 0 bases, 2 bases remained unmatched. In germline, CDR1 is SGHRS, CDR2 YFSETQ. CDR3 bases: TGCGCCAGCACGGGACAGGGGGGCTCTGGGGCCAACGTCCTGACTTTC. It is translated as CASTGQGGSGANVLTF.

The chain employs TRBV7-8 and TRBJ2-7, with 11 bases lining up with TRBD1. J gave up 1 base and V 5 bases, and 1 base lay outside the gene matches. Germline CDR1 SGHVS, CDR2 FQNEAQ. The CDR3 is 14 residues long. CDR3 residues: CASSRDRGSYEQYF. The CDR3 DNA reads as TGTGCCAGCAGCCGGGACAGGGGGTCCTACGAGCAGTACTTC.

CDR3 in amino acids: CASSRDGSYEKLFF. CDR3 in DNA: TGTGCCAGCAGCCGGGACGGGAGTTATGAAAAACTGTTTTTT. The V gene is TRBV7-2, the J gene TRBJ1-4; a possible D gene is TRBD1 (5 bases). The CDR3 runs 14 residues. Germline CDR1 is SGHTA and CDR2 is FQGNSA. V lost 5 bases and J 6 bases, leaving 13 bases between the germline ends. Drawing the rest from reference TRBV7-2 and TRBJ1-4, the complete variable domain is GAGVSQSPSNKVTEKGKDVELRCDPISGHTALYWYRQSLGQGLEFLIYFQGNSAPDKSGLPSDRFSAERTGGSVSTLTIQRTQQEDSAVYLCASSRDGSYEKLFFGSGTQLSVL.

This clone is a singleton in its sample. The rearrangement links TRBV7-9 to TRBJ2-4, with 10 bases aligning to TRBD1. Germline-derived CDR1 and CDR2 are SEHNR and FQNEAQ (reference sequence). With 5 bases clipped from V and 0 bases from J, the junction kept 7 bases outside the gene matches. The CDR3 is 17 amino acids. This CDR3 reads CASSPGQGGLAKNIQYF. The CDR3 DNA is TGTGCCAGCAGCCCCGGACAGGGGGGTCTAGCCAAAAACATTCAGTACTTC.

This clone was recorded a few times. V usage is TRBV18 and J usage is TRBJ1-4; D is unclear. The CDR3 contains 19 residues. Trimming shortened V by 6 bases and J by 2 bases, and 25 bases separated the two germline ends. Germline V gene sequence: CDR1 KGHSH, CDR2 LQKENI. In DNA, the CDR3 is TGTGCCAGCTCCCCGGGCTTTCTCGGGGTTTACACGACTAATGAAAAACTGTTTTTT. This sequence encodes CASSPGFLGVYTTNEKLFF. Supplemented by reference TRBV18 and TRBJ1-4, the full variable domain reads NAGVMQNPRHLVRRRGQEARLRCSPMKGHSHVYWYRQLPEEGLKFMVYLQKENIIDESGMPKERFSAEFPKEGPSILRIQQVVRGDSAAYFCASSPGFLGVYTTNEKLFFGSGTQLSVL.

The chain employs TRBV5-1 and TRBJ1-2, with 7 bases aligning to TRBD1. The CDR3 is 13 residues long. Germline V gene data show CDR1 as SGHRS and CDR2 as YFSETQ. Trimming cost V 6 bases and J 4 bases; bases outside gene matches: 6. The CDR3, as DNA: TGCGCCAGCACCAACAGGGGTGGCTATGGCTACACCTTC. Translating it yields CASTNRGGYGYTF.

The rearrangement uses TRBV7-3 and TRBJ2-7; D is perhaps TRBD1 or TRBD2 (7 bases each). CDR1 SGHTA and CDR2 FQGTGA come from the germline V gene. The CDR3 spans 16 residues. V lost 5 bases and J lost 0, with 17 bases in between. The CDR3 region has the DNA TGTGCCAGCAGCCCCCAGGGGGGGAGGAGCTCCTACGAGCAGTACTTC. Translated, it gives CASSPQGGRSSYEQYF.

The J gene is TRBJ2-3, the V gene TRBV7-2; TRBD2 matches at 9 bases. CDR3 length equals 16 residues. Germline trimming cut 4 bases from V and 5 bases from J; bases unmatched to any gene: 10. The germline gives CDR1 SGHTA, CDR2 FQGNSA. The CDR3 protein is CASSSYFAGGVDTQYF. DNA of the CDR3: TGTGCCAGCAGCTCCTACTTTGCGGGAGGGGTAGATACGCAGTATTTT.

This sequence joins TRBV6-4 and TRBJ2-1, with TRBD2 identical over 8 bases. With 6 bases clipped from V and 4 bases from J, the junction kept 8 bases outside the gene matches. Germline V lookup: CDR1 MRHNA, CDR2 SNTAGT. The CDR3 is made up of 15 amino acids. Written as DNA, the CDR3 is TGTGCCAGCAGCGCTACGGTAGCGGGGTACAATGAGCAGTTCTTC. Translated: CASSATVAGYNEQFF.

V is TRBV4-1 and J is TRBJ2-3; 10 bases agree with TRBD2. This CDR3 is 17 amino acids long. CDR1 MGHRA and CDR2 YSYEKL come from the germline V gene. V trimming: 3 bases; J trimming: 5 bases; junction bases outside the gene matches: 11. CDR3 nucleotide sequence: TGCGCCAGCAGCCACCCTACTTCTAGCGGGAGATTAGATACGCAGTATTTT. Its translation: CASSHPTSSGRLDTQYF.

The chain recombines TRBV7-2 with TRBJ2-7; D remains ambiguous. In germline, CDR1 is SGHTA, CDR2 FQGNSA. This CDR3 has 17 amino acids. The V end was cut by 5 bases, the J end by 1 base, with 21 bases between. The CDR3 region has the DNA TGTGCCAGCAGCCCAAGCAGGAGTAGGCCCGGGTCCTACGAGCAGTACTTC. Translating gives CASSPSRSRPGSYEQYF.

The chain uses TRBV27 and TRBJ2-7, with D unresolved. Germline lookup yields CDR1 MNHEY and CDR2 SMNVEV (reference sequence). The CDR3 is made up of 13 amino acids. The germline V and J ends were trimmed by 0 bases and 3 bases, with 6 bases remaining between them. This CDR3 is CASSLSGGYEQYF. The CDR3 nucleotides are TGTGCCAGCAGTTTATCTGGCGGCTACGAGCAGTACTTC.

This clone was counted once. The genes are TRBV2 and TRBJ2-4; D is uncertain. The CDR3 runs to 15 residues. Looked up from germline, CDR1 is SNHLY and CDR2 is FYNNEI. The V end lost 4 bases, the J end lost 0 bases, and 10 bases lay between the germline ends. CDR3 in amino acids: CASSGFQIAKNIQYF. The CDR3 region has the DNA TGTGCCAGCAGTGGGTTCCAGATAGCCAAAAACATTCAGTACTTC.

This chain uses TRBV25-1 with TRBJ2-7; D tentatively fits TRBD1 or TRBD2 (5 bases each). The CDR3 length is 14 residues. Germline assignment: CDR1 MGHDK and CDR2 SYGVNS. Trimming cost V 6 bases and J 2 bases, with 14 bases left between them. The CDR3 protein is CASSVSGGTYEQYF. CDR3 bases: TGTGCCAGCAGCGTTAGTGGGGGAACCTACGAGCAGTACTTC.

The count of this clone is one. The genes are TRBV19 and TRBJ2-3; no definite D call. V dropped 4 bases and J dropped 1 base, with 3 bases sitting between them. CDR1 and CDR2 from the germline V gene are LNHDA and SQIVND (reference sequence). CDR3 length: 12 residues. CDR3 nucleotide sequence: TGTGCCAGTAGTAGAGGCACAGATACGCAGTATTTT. Translating it yields CASSRGTDTQYF.